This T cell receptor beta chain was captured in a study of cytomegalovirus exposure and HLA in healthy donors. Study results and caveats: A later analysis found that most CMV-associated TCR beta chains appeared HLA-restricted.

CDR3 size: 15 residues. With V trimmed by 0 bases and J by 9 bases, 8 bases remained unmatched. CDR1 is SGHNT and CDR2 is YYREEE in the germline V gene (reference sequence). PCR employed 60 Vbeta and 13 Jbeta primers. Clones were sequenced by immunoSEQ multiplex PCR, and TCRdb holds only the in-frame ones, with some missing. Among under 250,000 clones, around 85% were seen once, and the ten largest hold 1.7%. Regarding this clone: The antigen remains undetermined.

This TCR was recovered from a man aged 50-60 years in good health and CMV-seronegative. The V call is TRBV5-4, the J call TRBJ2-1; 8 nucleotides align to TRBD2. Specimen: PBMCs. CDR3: CASSLGTSGGGEQFF. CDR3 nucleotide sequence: TGTGCCAGCAGCTTGGGCACTAGCGGAGGAGGTGAGCAGTTCTTC. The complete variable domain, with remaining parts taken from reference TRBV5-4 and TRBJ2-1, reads ETGVTQSPTHLIKTRGQQVTLRCSSQSGHNTVSWYQQALGQGPQFIFQYYREEENGRGNFPPRFSGLQFPNYSSELNVNALELDDSALYLCASSLGTSGGGEQFFGPGTRLTVL.